A single sample gave rise to the 30 T cell receptor beta chains below, sequenced in a study of CD8+CD57+ T cells in acquired aplastic anemia. For CDR3 and TCR beta VDJ profiling, genomic DNA was the template used. TCRdb reprocessed the reads via MiXCR and lists one record per CDR3 protein. The data hold 150,000 to 200,000 distinct CDR3 sequences, with 64% observed a single time. The sequenced sample consisted of sorted CD4+, CD8+, or CD8+CD57+ T cells (not recorded which) from PBMCs. The source of these receptors is a human donor with severe aplastic anemia or a healthy control (not recorded which).

This sequence joins TRBV7-8 and TRBJ1-2; D remains ambiguous. The germline V gene has CDR1 SGHVS and CDR2 FQNEAQ. Trimming left V 1 base short and J 4 bases short, with 13 bases between. The CDR3 sequence is 15 residues long. CDR3 nucleotides: TGTGCCAGCAGCTTAGTCGGGCAGATCGCCTATGGCTACACCTTC. Protein product: CASSLVGQIAYGYTF.

The V and J genes are TRBV10-3 and TRBJ1-1; 8 nucleotides agree with TRBD1. This CDR3 has 15 residues. V dropped 7 bases and J dropped 1; count of bases not matched to a gene: 8. Germline lookup yields CDR1 ENHRY and CDR2 SYGVKD. The CDR3 nucleotides are TGTGCCATCACCGGGAGTCAGGGGGCGAACACTGAAGCTTTCTTT. Translated: CAITGSQGANTEAFF.

V and J are TRBV7-3 and TRBJ2-1; 8 nucleotides align to TRBD2. The length of the CDR3 is 16 residues. The germline CDR1 and CDR2 sequences are SGHTA and FQGTGA. Trimming took 1 base from V and 5 from J; bases not matched to a gene: 7. CDR3 region: CASSLNSGGPHNEQFF. The DNA of the CDR3 is TGTGCCAGCAGCTTAAACTCGGGAGGGCCTCACAATGAGCAGTTCTTC.

This chain joins TRBV4-3 and TRBJ1-3; D possibly corresponds to TRBD1 (6 bases). Deletions cut 2 bases from V and 2 bases from J, with 16 bases between. CDR3 length equals 17 residues. Germline CDR1 and CDR2: LGHNA and YSLEER. The CDR3 is CASSQSAGGQAGNTIYF. The CDR3 coding sequence is TGCGCCAGCAGCCAATCGGCGGGGGGGCAGGCTGGAAACACCATATATTTT.

The chain joins TRBV29-1 to TRBJ1-1; D is perhaps TRBD1 (6 bases). This CDR3 contains 13 residues. Trimming removed 1 base at V and 5 bases at J, with 11 bases between. CDR1 and CDR2 (germline): SQVTM, ANQGSEA. The CDR3 here is CSVEGQGWTEAFF. DNA for the CDR3: TGCAGCGTTGAAGGGCAGGGGTGGACTGAAGCTTTCTTT.

This chain links TRBV29-1 with TRBJ2-7; 9 bases line up with TRBD1. After removal of 7 bases from V and 2 bases from J, the junction contained 6 bases not matched to a gene. This CDR3 has 13 amino acids. Germline lookup yields CDR1 SQVTM and CDR2 ANQGSEA. CDR3 in amino acids: CSGWTGDTYEQYF. The CDR3 DNA sequence: TGCAGCGGATGGACAGGGGATACCTACGAGCAGTACTTC.

This clonotype occurred many times. The chain has TRBV28 and TRBJ2-5; 7 bases align to TRBD1. This CDR3 is 13 amino acids long. V gave up 3 bases and J gave up 5 bases; unmatched junction bases: 3. Germline CDR1 is MDHEN and CDR2 is SYDVKM. The CDR3 nucleotides read TGTGCCAGCAGTTTGACAGGGTGGGAGACCCAGTACTTC. It is translated as CASSLTGWETQYF.

Worth noting for this clonotype: A much more abundant neighbour one base away suggests this may be a read error. It is likely a read error, because the conserved phenylalanine at the end of the CDR3 is missing. The chain combines TRBV4-2 with TRBJ2-3; TRBD2 aligns across 8 bases. Germline loops: CDR1 LGHNA, CDR2 YNFKEQ. This CDR3 region has 15 residues. V trimming: 3 bases; J trimming: 3 bases; junction bases outside the gene matches: 5. CDR3: CASSHRGGFTDTQYL. DNA of the CDR3: TGTGCCAGCAGCCATCGGGGGGGTTTTACAGATACGCAGTATCTT.

The chain recombines TRBV7-2 with TRBJ1-2; D not certain. Germline V gene data show CDR1 as SGHTA and CDR2 as FQGNSA. The CDR3 has 15 amino acids. With 4 bases removed from V and 7 bases from J, the gap between germline ends came to 19 bases. CDR3 amino acids: CASSSRAAHSGGYTF. The CDR3 DNA sequence: TGTGCCAGCAGCTCCCGAGCAGCCCACTCGGGTGGCTACACCTTC.

The chain recombines TRBV10-2 with TRBJ1-4, with a tentative D call TRBD1 (6 bases). V dropped 5 bases and J dropped 6 bases, with 19 bases sitting between them. Germline CDR1 WSHSY, CDR2 SAAADI. CDR3 size: 16 residues. The CDR3 here is CASSPEWAGEDEKLFF. The DNA of the CDR3 is TGCGCCAGCAGTCCCGAGTGGGCAGGGGAGGATGAAAAACTGTTTTTT.

This clonotype has a count of ten or more. V is TRBV14 and J is TRBJ2-2, with D possibly being TRBD1 (6 bases). This CDR3 spans 16 amino acids. The V end lost 0 bases, the J end lost 6 bases, and 14 bases lay between the germline ends. Looked up from germline, CDR1 is SGHDN and CDR2 is FVKESK. This CDR3 is CASSQEGWGRPGELFF. The CDR3, as DNA: TGTGCCAGCAGCCAAGAAGGGTGGGGGCGGCCCGGGGAGCTGTTTTTT.

CDR3 in amino acids: CASSPRDRERYTF. The CDR3 nucleotides are TGCGCCAGCAGCCCCCGGGACAGGGAGCGCTACACCTTC. The chain joins TRBV4-1 to TRBJ1-2, with TRBD1 matching 9 bases. V gave up 4 bases and J gave up 9 bases; unmatched junction bases: 6. This CDR3 is 13 amino acids long. Germline V CDR1 and CDR2: MGHRA, YSYEKL.

The chain couples TRBV27 to TRBJ2-5; possibly TRBD2 for D (5 bases). There are 13 residues in the CDR3. Germline loops: CDR1 MNHEY, CDR2 SMNVEV (reference sequence). Trimming took off 5 bases at V and 5 bases at J, with 12 bases between the two ends. The CDR3 DNA reads as TGTGCCAGCAGTCCGGGCTGGAGGGAGACCCAGTACTTC. Its translation: CASSPGWRETQYF.

This rearrangement joins TRBV15 to TRBJ2-7, with D perhaps matching TRBD1 or TRBD2 (5 bases each). The CDR3 sequence is 18 residues long. The germline V and J ends were trimmed by 0 bases and 4 bases, with 22 bases remaining between them. The germline V gene has CDR1 LNHNV and CDR2 YYDKDF (reference sequence). CDR3 amino acids: CATSREGPDIRGEYEQYF. CDR3 DNA: TGTGCCACCAGCAGAGAAGGCCCCGACATCCGAGGGGAGTACGAGCAGTACTTC. Based on the CDR3 plus reference TRBV15 and TRBJ2-7, the full variable domain is DAMVIQNPRYQVTQFGKPVTLSCSQTLNHNVMYWYQQKSSQAPKLLFHYYDKDFNNEADTPDNFQSRRPNTSFCFLDIRSPGLGDTAMYLCATSREGPDIRGEYEQYFGPGTRLTVT.

This chain uses TRBV5-1 with TRBJ2-2; D unresolved. This CDR3 has 15 residues. Trimming removed 0 bases at V and 6 bases at J, with 12 bases between. Per germline, CDR1 SGHRS and CDR2 YFSETQ. CDR3: CASSLASSVSGELFF. The CDR3 DNA reads as TGCGCCAGCAGCTTGGCCTCTTCAGTTTCCGGGGAGCTGTTTTTT.

This clonotype was detected many times. The chain couples TRBV12-3 or TRBV12-4 to TRBJ2-2; a weak D match, TRBD1 (6 bases). The CDR3 runs 15 residues. Trimming took off 5 bases at V and 4 bases at J, with 14 bases between the two ends. The CDR3 loop reads CASSHRVDGTGELFF. The CDR3 nucleotides are TGTGCCAGCAGTCACAGGGTTGATGGCACCGGGGAGCTGTTTTTT.

The chain has TRBV9 and TRBJ1-2; no clear D. V lost 0 bases and J 4 bases, leaving 7 bases between the germline ends. Germline-derived CDR1 and CDR2 are SGDLS and YYNGEE. There are 13 residues in the CDR3. This CDR3 is CASSVVAVYGYTF. CDR3 bases: TGTGCCAGCAGCGTAGTTGCAGTCTATGGCTACACCTTC.

This clonotype has more than one count but fewer than ten. V usage is TRBV25-1 and J usage is TRBJ2-2; possible D gene TRBD1, 7 bases. Trimming left V 1 base short and J 1 base short, with 13 bases between. Germline loops: CDR1 MGHDK, CDR2 SYGVNS. The CDR3 spans 17 residues. CDR3 residues: CASSEWQGGWNTGELFF. The CDR3 DNA reads as TGTGCCAGCAGTGAATGGCAGGGGGGATGGAACACCGGGGAGCTGTTTTTT.

The rearrangement joins TRBV12-3 or TRBV12-4 to TRBJ1-5; the D is unclear. The CDR3 has 13 amino acids. Trimming left V 3 bases short and J 5 bases short, with 8 bases between. The CDR3 nucleotides read TGTGCCAGCAGTTTGGTCAAAGATCAGCCCCAGCATTTT. It is translated as CASSLVKDQPQHF.

This clonotype was detected many times. The chain recombines TRBV5-1 with TRBJ2-5, with 7 positions matching TRBD2. After removal of 4 bases from V and 2 bases from J, the junction contained 11 bases not matched to a gene. Germline V gives CDR1 SGHRS, CDR2 YFSETQ. The CDR3 loop spans 16 amino acids. The chain's CDR3 is CASSQTGAGRQETQYF. For the CDR3, the DNA is TGCGCCAGCAGCCAAACGGGAGCGGGGAGACAAGAGACCCAGTACTTC.

The V and J genes are TRBV24-1 and TRBJ1-4; the D is unclear. In germline, CDR1 is KGHDR, CDR2 SFDVKD. Deletions cut 7 bases from V and 6 bases from J, with 8 bases between. The CDR3 is made up of 12 amino acids. CDR3 in DNA: TGTGCCACCAGCATGGAGGATGAAAAACTGTTTTTT. This translates into CATSMEDEKLFF.

The chain joins TRBV9 to TRBJ1-2, with D tentatively TRBD1 (6 bases). The CDR3 spans 15 residues. Between the trimmed V and J ends, which lost 4 bases and 1 base, there was a span of 14 bases. Germline V gene data show CDR1 as SGDLS and CDR2 as YYNGEE. CDR3 bases: TGTGCCAGCAGCCTCCGGGACACCCTTAACTATGGCTACACCTTC. It yields the protein CASSLRDTLNYGYTF. The full variable domain, completed using reference TRBV9 and TRBJ1-2, is DSGVTQTPKHLITATGQRVTLRCSPRSGDLSVYWYQQSLDQGLQFLIQYYNGEERAKGNILERFSAQQFPDLHSELNLSSLELGDSALYFCASSLRDTLNYGYTFGSGTRLTVV.

This clonotype has more than one count but fewer than ten. The chain is built from TRBV27 and TRBJ2-2; TRBD2 matches 12 bases. The CDR3 extends over 15 amino acids. Germline V gene sequence: CDR1 MNHEY, CDR2 SMNVEV (reference sequence). The V gene end was trimmed by 4 bases and the J gene end by 6 bases; junction bases not matched to a gene: 3. DNA for the CDR3: TGTGCCAGCAGTTCCCCTAGCGGGGGGGCCGGGGAGCTGTTTTTT. Encoded protein: CASSSPSGGAGELFF.

The chain joins TRBV4-1 to TRBJ2-3; no reliable D call. This CDR3 is built from 13 residues. Trimming shortened V by 3 bases and J by 6 bases, and 10 bases separated the two germline ends. The germline V gene has CDR1 MGHRA and CDR2 YSYEKL. For the CDR3, the DNA is TGCGCCAGCAGCCAGCCAAATGGGGATACGCAGTATTTT. As protein: CASSQPNGDTQYF.

V is TRBV20-1 and J is TRBJ2-7; no clear D. V was clipped by 7 bases and J by 0 bases, with 10 bases between them. This CDR3 is built from 12 residues. Per the germline V gene, CDR1 is DFQATT and CDR2 is SNEGSKA (reference sequence). The CDR3 sequence is CSVRSPSYEQYF. The CDR3 DNA reads TGCAGTGTTCGAAGTCCCTCCTACGAGCAGTACTTC.

This clonotype occurred a few times. The gene calls are TRBV7-9 and TRBJ2-7; D is ambiguous. Germline V gene data show CDR1 as SEHNR and CDR2 as FQNEAQ (reference sequence). The CDR3 is 14 residues long. The V gene lost 3 bases and the J gene lost 3 bases, with 12 bases spanning the gap. Here the CDR3 reads CASSLAVQLYEQYF. The CDR3 coding sequence is TGTGCCAGCAGCTTGGCCGTTCAGCTCTACGAGCAGTACTTC.

As to this clonotype: The junction departs from germline at one end; a sequencing error may be responsible. The chain recombines TRBV19 with TRBJ2-1; a weak D match, TRBD2 (6 bases). The CDR3 spans 15 residues. CDR1 LNHDA and CDR2 SQIVND come from the germline V gene (reference sequence). In DNA, the CDR3 is TGTGCCAGTACATTTCTGGCGGGATCCTACAATGAGCAGCTCTTC. As protein: CASTFLAGSYNEQLF.

This clonotype was picked up many times. This chain joins TRBV6-6 and TRBJ2-5, with 11 bases matching TRBD1. The length of the CDR3 is 17 residues. Germline assignment: CDR1 MNHNY and CDR2 SVGAGI (reference sequence). V lost 5 bases to trimming and J lost 5 bases; unmatched junction nucleotides: 13. The CDR3 sequence is CASSPNLDRGLEETQYF. CDR3 coding DNA: TGTGCCAGCAGTCCGAACTTGGACAGGGGGCTTGAGGAGACCCAGTACTTC.

There are many counts of this clonotype. The chain has TRBV20-1 and TRBJ1-4; 7 bases are a match to TRBD1. This CDR3 region has 14 residues. Germline CDR1 DFQATT, CDR2 SNEGSKA (reference sequence). V lost 3 bases, J lost 6 bases, and 7 bases stayed unmatched. The CDR3 DNA follows: TGCAGTGCTAGGCATACAGGGGTCTATGAAAAACTGTTTTTT. This gives the protein CSARHTGVYEKLFF.

This clonotype was found many times. This chain connects TRBV5-7 to TRBJ2-2, with 9 nucleotides matching TRBD1. TRBV5-7 is treated as an ORF (open reading frame) with a function not yet certain. The junction had 11 bases not matched to a gene; V was cut back by 2 bases and J by 3 bases. CDR3 length equals 18 residues. The CDR3 reads CASSLGGQGRSDTGELFF. CDR3 DNA: TGTGCCAGCAGCTTAGGGGGACAGGGACGATCGGACACCGGGGAGCTGTTTTTT.